This entry lists 27 T cell receptor beta chains sequenced from one sample in a study of cytomegalovirus exposure and HLA in healthy donors. Primers: 60 Vbeta forward and 13 Jbeta reverse. The repertoire was sequenced with immunoSEQ multiplex PCR; TCRdb's copy has only in-frame clones and lacks some. This repertoire shows under 150,000 clones, 75% to 80% found once; its top ten account for 1.5% to 2%. Material: PBMCs. These receptors originate from a woman in her twenties or thirties in good health and CMV-seronegative.

The chain has TRBV7-2 and TRBJ2-7, with 10 nucleotides matching TRBD1. With V trimmed by 3 bases and J by 4 bases, 12 bases remained unmatched. Germline V gives CDR1 SGHTA, CDR2 FQGNSA. This CDR3 has 17 amino acids. CDR3 bases: TGTGCCAGCAGCTTCAACCCGACAGGGGGCGGGAGTTACGAGCAGTACTTC. It yields the protein CASSFNPTGGGSYEQYF.

The chain links TRBV6-5 to TRBJ1-5, with 8 bases that match TRBD1. Germline assignment: CDR1 MNHEY and CDR2 SVGAGI. V lost 6 bases, J lost 0 bases, and 4 bases stayed unmatched. The CDR3 consists of 15 residues. The CDR3 DNA is TGTGCCAGCAGCCTACAGGGGGATAGCAATCAGCCCCAGCATTTT. Its translation: CASSLQGDSNQPQHF.

J is TRBJ2-3 and V is TRBV5-4; the match to TRBD1 covers 9 bases. The CDR3 totals 16 residues. Germline trimming cut 4 bases from V and 0 bases from J; bases unmatched to any gene: 6. Per germline, CDR1 SGHNT and CDR2 YYREEE (reference sequence). This CDR3 is CASSRAGTGSTDTQYF. The CDR3 nucleotides read TGTGCCAGCAGCCGAGCCGGGACAGGGAGCACAGATACGCAGTATTTT.

This chain links TRBV4-2 with TRBJ1-6, with 9 bases that match TRBD1. The CDR3 is 18 residues long. The germline V gene has CDR1 LGHNA and CDR2 YNFKEQ. V trimming: 1 base; J trimming: 9 bases; junction bases outside the gene matches: 13. CDR3 DNA sequence: TGTGCCAGCAGCCAAGGTGGGATGACAGGGGGTTTCGGTTCACCCCTCCACTTT. Translating it yields CASSQGGMTGGFGSPLHF.

A single count supports this clone. V and J are TRBV15 and TRBJ1-4; D possibly corresponds to TRBD1 (6 bases). Trimming shortened V by 7 bases and J by 8 bases, and 14 bases separated the two germline ends. The length of the CDR3 is 13 residues. Germline lookup yields CDR1 LNHNV and CDR2 YYDKDF (reference sequence). CDR3 region: CATTGGLDEKLFF. The CDR3 nucleotides read TGTGCCACCACGGGGGGCTTAGACGAAAAACTGTTTTTT.

The chain uses TRBV19 and TRBJ1-5; 9 nucleotides agree with TRBD1. CDR3 length: 16 amino acids. CDR1 LNHDA and CDR2 SQIVND come from the germline V gene (reference sequence). Trimming at V came to 3 bases and at J to 7 bases, leaving 10 bases not matched to a gene. CDR3: CASSIYLTGGIQPQHF. CDR3 in DNA: TGTGCCAGTAGTATCTACCTGACAGGGGGTATACAGCCCCAGCATTTT. Looking up the rest from reference TRBV19 and TRBJ1-5 gives the full variable domain: DGGITQSPKYLFRKEGQNVTLSCEQNLNHDAMYWYRQDPGQGLRLIYYSQIVNDFQKGDIAEGYSVSREKKESFPLTVTSAQKNPTAFYLCASSIYLTGGIQPQHFGDGTRLSIL.

The chain joins TRBV11-2 to TRBJ1-1; no firm D call. This CDR3 is built from 13 residues. The V end was cut by 6 bases, the J end by 3 bases, with 11 bases between. Germline CDR1 is SGHAT and CDR2 is FQNNGV. In DNA form, the CDR3 reads TGTGCCAGCAGTGCTGGGCTCGACACTGAAGCTTTCTTT. Protein product: CASSAGLDTEAFF.

The chain combines TRBV5-1 with TRBJ1-2; a possible D gene is TRBD1 (6 bases). Trimming shortened V by 0 bases and J by 7 bases, and 16 bases separated the two germline ends. Germline CDR1 is SGHRS and CDR2 is YFSETQ. This CDR3 spans 15 amino acids. The CDR3 nucleotides read TGCGCCAGCAGCTTGGGGGGGCAGTCCCCCTCTGGCTACACCTTC. Its protein is CASSLGGQSPSGYTF.

The chain is built from TRBV4-2 and TRBJ1-4; 9 bases match TRBD1. With 5 bases clipped from V and 5 bases from J, the junction kept 6 bases outside the gene matches. Per the germline V gene, CDR1 is LGHNA and CDR2 is YNFKEQ. The CDR3 length is 15 residues. CDR3 nucleotide sequence: TGTGCCAGCAGCTCTCGGACAGGGGCAAATGAAAAACTGTTTTTT. Amino acid sequence: CASSSRTGANEKLFF.

This clone appeared a few times. The chain combines TRBV9 with TRBJ2-3; 16 bases are a match to TRBD2. This CDR3 is 14 amino acids long. Trimming cost V 4 bases and J 10 bases; bases outside gene matches: 3. Germline V lookup: CDR1 SGDLS, CDR2 YYNGEE. CDR3 loop: CASSSGTSGGAQYF. CDR3 nucleotides: TGTGCCAGCAGCTCCGGGACTAGCGGGGGGGCGCAGTATTTT.

The chain joins TRBV7-6 to TRBJ2-1; a weak D match, TRBD1 (5 bases). The CDR3 is 21 residues long. Germline-derived CDR1 and CDR2 are SGHVS and FNYEAQ. V gave up 0 bases and J gave up 0 bases, with 24 bases separating them. This CDR3 is CASSLAGQRYESQFSYNEQFF. The CDR3 DNA is TGTGCCAGCAGCTTAGCGGGGCAGCGCTATGAATCGCAATTCTCCTACAATGAGCAGTTCTTC.

To note about this clone: Other DNA sequences in the sample encode the same CDR3. The chain links TRBV27 to TRBJ2-2; D is possibly TRBD2 (6 bases). This CDR3 region has 16 residues. Per the germline V gene, CDR1 is MNHEY and CDR2 is SMNVEV (reference sequence). Trimming pared 0 bases from V and 4 bases from J, leaving 12 bases between. The chain's CDR3 is CASSLSGGEGTGELFF. Written as DNA, the CDR3 is TGTGCCAGCAGTTTATCCGGAGGGGAAGGCACCGGGGAGCTGTTTTTT.

The gene calls are TRBV5-4 and TRBJ1-6; D unresolved. This CDR3 contains 12 residues. Trimming took 2 bases from V and 8 from J, leaving 5 bases between them. Germline CDR1 and CDR2: SGHNT and YYREEE (reference sequence). The CDR3 spells CASSLSDSPLHF. Written as DNA, the CDR3 is TGTGCCAGCAGCTTATCGGATTCACCCCTCCACTTT.

The chain joins TRBV7-8 to TRBJ2-1, with 7 nucleotides matching TRBD1. The CDR3 is made up of 16 amino acids. J was trimmed by 1 base and V by 1 base; bases with no gene match: 4. The V gene's germline CDR1 is SGHVS and CDR2 FQNEAQ. Here the CDR3 DNA reads TGTGCCAGCAGCTTAGTGACAGGGAGATCCTACAATGAGCAGTTCTTC. Translated, it gives CASSLVTGRSYNEQFF.

This clone was counted a single time. V usage is TRBV5-6 and J usage is TRBJ1-2, with 7 bases identical to TRBD1. The germline V gene has CDR1 SGHDT and CDR2 YYEEEE. The J segment lost 3 bases and the V segment lost 4 bases, leaving 15 bases of the junction unmatched. This CDR3 is built from 17 residues. CDR3 region: CASSPTTVGQTYYGYTF. The CDR3 DNA sequence: TGTGCCAGCAGCCCAACCACGGTGGGACAGACCTACTATGGCTACACCTTC.

This chain uses TRBV4-1 with TRBJ2-7; TRBD1 might be the D (5 bases). Germline values: CDR1 MGHRA, CDR2 YSYEKL. The CDR3 is 13 amino acids. V lost 1 base and J 7 bases, leaving 11 bases between the germline ends. In nucleotides, the CDR3 is TGCGCCAGCAGCCAAGGATCAGCAGGGGAGCAGTACTTC. Amino acid sequence: CASSQGSAGEQYF.

The chain joins TRBV6-1 to TRBJ2-2, with D possibly TRBD1 on 6 matching bases. The CDR3 is 15 residues long. The germline CDR1 and CDR2 sequences are MNHNS and SASEGT. The V gene lost 4 bases and the J gene lost 2 bases, with 11 bases spanning the gap. DNA for the CDR3: TGTGCCAGCAGTGCCCCAGGGGCCAACACCGGGGAGCTGTTTTTT. This sequence encodes CASSAPGANTGELFF.

On this clone: This CDR3 is also generated by other DNA sequences in the sample. The rearrangement joins TRBV6-5 to TRBJ1-2; 9 bases align to TRBD1. CDR1 is MNHEY, CDR2 SVGAGI, per germline. The CDR3 runs to 13 residues. The ends lost 5 bases at V and 8 bases at J; junction bases unmatched: 6. This chain's CDR3 is CASSRGQGLGYTF. The CDR3 region has the DNA TGTGCCAGCAGTAGGGGACAGGGTCTAGGCTACACCTTC.

This chain connects TRBV9 to TRBJ2-2, with a tentative D call TRBD1 (6 bases). The length of the CDR3 is 15 residues. Trimming shortened V by 3 bases and J by 3 bases, and 12 bases separated the two germline ends. Germline CDR1 reads SGDLS; CDR2 reads YYNGEE. CDR3 sequence reads: CASSGNRADTGELFF. DNA for the CDR3: TGTGCCAGCAGCGGGAACAGGGCGGACACCGGGGAGCTGTTTTTT.

V usage is TRBV6-6 and J usage is TRBJ2-7; 9 bases agree with TRBD1. Germline V gene lookup returns CDR1 MNHNY and CDR2 SVGAGI (reference sequence). Trimming removed 4 bases from V and 2 bases from J; junction bases left unmatched: 6. This CDR3 contains 15 residues. The CDR3 DNA reads TGTGCCAGCAGTTCTGACCGGGACAGGGCCTACGAGCAGTACTTC. It encodes CASSSDRDRAYEQYF.

The V and J genes are TRBV6-4 and TRBJ1-3; D not resolved. Germline CDR1 and CDR2: MRHNA and SNTAGT. V gave up 6 bases and J gave up 0 bases, with 12 bases separating them. CDR3 length equals 15 residues. The CDR3 nucleotides read TGTGCCAGCAGCCTGGACGGGAGCTCTGGAAACACCATATATTTT. Protein product: CASSLDGSSGNTIYF.

This clone was detected a few times. This sequence joins TRBV5-1 and TRBJ2-1, with a weak D call TRBD1 (6 bases). V was shortened by 0 bases and J by 5 bases, with 12 bases between the two germline ends. The CDR3 consists of 15 residues. Germline CDR1 and CDR2: SGHRS and YFSETQ. The CDR3 sequence is CASSLVGADNNEQFF. CDR3 nucleotides: TGCGCCAGCAGCTTGGTGGGGGCCGATAACAATGAGCAGTTCTTC. The complete variable domain, with remaining parts taken from reference TRBV5-1 and TRBJ2-1, reads KAGVTQTPRYLIKTRGQQVTLSCSPISGHRSVSWYQQTPGQGLQFLFEYFSETQRNKGNFPGRFSGRQFSNSRSEMNVSTLELGDSALYLCASSLVGADNNEQFFGPGTRLTVL.

The chain combines TRBV5-1 with TRBJ1-2; 7 nucleotides match TRBD1. Unmatched junction bases numbered 9, after V lost 3 bases and J lost 4 bases. Germline V gene lookup returns CDR1 SGHRS and CDR2 YFSETQ. The CDR3 is 15 amino acids. The DNA for the CDR3 is TGCGCCAGCAGCTCGAGACAGGGAGCGGCCTATGGCTACACCTTC. Its protein product is CASSSRQGAAYGYTF.

In its sample, this clone was seen a few times. The CDR3 region is CASSQELFSPTGRNTEAFF. CDR3 sequence (DNA): TGTGCCAGCAGCCAAGAACTGTTCTCCCCGACAGGGCGGAACACTGAAGCTTTCTTT. This rearrangement joins TRBV4-2 to TRBJ1-1; 7 positions match TRBD1. Germline V gene sequence: CDR1 LGHNA, CDR2 YNFKEQ. Unmatched junction bases numbered 14, after V lost 0 bases and J lost 1 base. The CDR3 loop spans 19 amino acids.

The genes are TRBV27 and TRBJ2-7; TRBD2 matches at 12 bases. V shed 2 bases, J shed 7 bases, and the junction held 12 bases outside the gene matches. There are 17 residues in the CDR3. Per germline, CDR1 MNHEY and CDR2 SMNVEV (reference sequence). DNA of the CDR3: TGTGCCAGCAGTTTAACTGGACTAGCGGGGTCCAAGAGAGAGCAGTACTTC. This sequence encodes CASSLTGLAGSKREQYF.

Note on this clone: The junction and the germline gene differ at one end; a read error may be behind it. The chain joins TRBV5-1 to TRBJ2-1, with 14 bases fitting TRBD2. The CDR3 extends over 15 amino acids. Germline CDR1 SGHRS, CDR2 YFSETQ. For the CDR3, the DNA is TGCGCCAGCCGCTTGGGACTAGCGGGGGTCAATGAGCAGTTCTTC. Amino acid sequence: CASRLGLAGVNEQFF.

This clone was seen a handful of times. The chain couples TRBV7-6 to TRBJ2-3; the match to TRBD1 covers 10 bases. Germline V gene sequence: CDR1 SGHVS, CDR2 FNYEAQ. CDR3 length: 15 residues. Trimming cost V 5 bases and J 5 bases; bases outside gene matches: 7. In DNA form, the CDR3 reads TGTGCCAGCAGCACCGGGACAGGGGCGGGAGATACGCAGTATTTT. This sequence encodes CASSTGTGAGDTQYF.